This passage covers 5 T cell receptor beta chains from one sample sequenced in a study of T cell repertoires in cytomegalovirus infection. TCRdb processed the reads anew with MiXCR; each CDR3 protein has one entry. The repertoire includes approximately 730,000 distinct CDR3 sequences, under 35% of them detected once, and over 10% sits in the top ten. These receptors are not linked to any known antigen. This sample comprised cultured CD8+ T cells from PBMCs, obtained from culture after CMV antigen stimulation. The origin of the receptors is a human donor in good health (CMV status not recorded). Some clones in this sample may be carry-over from other donors' samples.

Regarding this clonotype: This could be a read error, since a much larger clone is one nucleotide away. This chain uses TRBV12-3 or TRBV12-4 with TRBJ2-5, with 7 bases matching TRBD1. With 6 bases clipped from V and 3 bases from J, the junction kept 1 base outside the gene matches. CDR3 size: 12 residues. CDR3 region: CASRGTEETQYF. The CDR3 DNA reads as TGTGCCAGCAGGGGGACAGAAGAGACCCAGTACTTC.

V usage is TRBV6-5 and J usage is TRBJ2-3; possible D gene TRBD1, 6 bases. Germline V gene data show CDR1 as MNHEY and CDR2 as SVGAGI. There are 12 residues in the CDR3. V lost 10 bases and J 4 bases, leaving 12 bases between the germline ends. CDR3 in amino acids: CATGRGPDTQYF. Here the CDR3 DNA reads TGTGCCACCGGCAGGGGCCCAGATACGCAGTATTTT.

The V and J genes are TRBV6-8 and TRBJ2-3; 9 nucleotides match TRBD1. Germline loops: CDR1 MNHGY, CDR2 SAAAGT. The CDR3 covers 18 residues. Unmatched junction bases numbered 13, after V lost 0 bases and J lost 6 bases. The CDR3 here is CASSYSSGTGFSGDTQYF. The CDR3 DNA reads as TGTGCCAGCAGTTACTCGTCTGGGACAGGGTTTTCGGGGGATACGCAGTATTTT.

The V call is TRBV5-1, the J call TRBJ1-1, with 7 bases identical to TRBD1. Looked up from germline, CDR1 is SGHRS and CDR2 is YFSETQ. There are 15 residues in the CDR3. Trimming took 3 bases from V and 2 from J; bases not matched to a gene: 7. The CDR3 region is CASSWGDRSNTEAFF. The CDR3 DNA reads as TGCGCCAGCAGCTGGGGGGACAGAAGCAACACTGAAGCTTTCTTT.

Only a few counts were recorded for this clonotype. The V gene is TRBV25-1, the J gene TRBJ2-1; 9 bases align to TRBD2. Germline assignment: CDR1 MGHDK and CDR2 SYGVNS. V was clipped by 4 bases and J by 9 bases; unmatched bases: 13. This CDR3 region has 16 residues. CDR3 DNA: TGTGCCAGCAGTGGCACCGGGACTAGCCTACTGGGTGAGCAGTTCTTC. Protein sequence: CASSGTGTSLLGEQFF. Looking up the rest from reference TRBV25-1 and TRBJ2-1 gives the full variable domain: EADIYQTPRYLVIGTGKKITLECSQTMGHDKMYWYQQDPGMELHLIHYSYGVNSTEKGDLSSESTVSRIRTEHFPLTLESARPSHTSQYLCASSGTGTSLLGEQFFGPGTRLTVL.